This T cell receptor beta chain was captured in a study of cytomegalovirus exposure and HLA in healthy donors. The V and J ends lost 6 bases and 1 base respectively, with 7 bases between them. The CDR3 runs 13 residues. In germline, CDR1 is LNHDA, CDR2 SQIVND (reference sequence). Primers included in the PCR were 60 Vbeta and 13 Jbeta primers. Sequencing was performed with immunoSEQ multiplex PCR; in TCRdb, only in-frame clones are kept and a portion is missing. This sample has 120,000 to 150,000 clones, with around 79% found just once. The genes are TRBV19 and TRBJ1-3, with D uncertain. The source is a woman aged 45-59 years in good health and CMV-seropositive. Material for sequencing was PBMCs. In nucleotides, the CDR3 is TGTGCCAGTAGCGCGGATTCTGGAAACACCATATATTTT. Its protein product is CASSADSGNTIYF.